This paragraph reports one TCR beta chain. Some clones are missing from TCRdb's copy, which holds only in-frame ones; the method was immunoSEQ multiplex PCR. The table lists about 480,000 clones, around 88% of them singletons. The record originates from a study of Ad26.COV2.S vaccination and SARS-CoV-2 variants. Study-level information: Into the muscle, Ad26.COV2.S was dosed once or twice, 56 days apart.

The sample's treatment: around 19 received Ad26.COV2.S at low or high dose, single or two shots; about 5 received placebo; per-sample allocation not given. It was on day 63 after the first vaccine or placebo injection that samples were taken. Vaccine was an Ad26 vector expressing Wuhan-strain SARS-CoV-2 spike. The CDR3 totals 13 residues. Per the germline V gene, CDR1 is SNHLY and CDR2 is FYNNEI. Trimming shortened V by 1 base and J by 4 bases, and 4 bases separated the two germline ends. This sample comprised peripheral blood, obtained in a trial of Ad26.COV2.S vaccine versus placebo. The TCR comes from a person between 18 and 65 years old who received the Ad26.COV2.S COVID-19 vaccine or a placebo. This sequence joins TRBV2 and TRBJ2-2; no reliable D call. Written as DNA, the CDR3 is TGTGCCAGCAGTGAAGGGGCCACCGGGGAGCTGTTTTTT. As protein: CASSEGATGELFF.